Presented here are 27 T cell receptor beta chains from one specimen sequenced in a study of metastatic and nonmetastatic thyroid tumors. TCRdb redid the clone calls on the PCR reads using MiXCR. The repertoire holds 3,300 or so clones, with 25% to 30% as singletons. No treatment had been given to any patient before thyroid surgery. Sequenced sample: tumor tissue. These TCRs come from a female donor with papillary thyroid cancer or a benign thyroid nodule (not recorded which). Some clones in this sample may be carry-over from other donors' samples.

The V gene is TRBV6-2 or TRBV6-3, the J gene TRBJ2-7; D is uncertain. The CDR3 sequence is 13 residues long. Germline values: CDR1 MNHEY, CDR2 SVGEGT. The V and J ends lost 4 bases and 6 bases respectively, with 13 bases between them. As DNA, the CDR3 is TGTGCCAGCAGTTTTGATGTCGTTGGCGAGCAGTACTTC. As protein: CASSFDVVGEQYF.

CDR3: CAWSYSFDSPGGTDTQYF. The CDR3 nucleotides are TGTGCCTGGAGTTATTCTTTCGACAGCCCGGGGGGGACAGATACGCAGTATTTT. The chain combines TRBV30 with TRBJ2-3; 8 bases fit TRBD2. V dropped 2 bases and J dropped 3; count of bases not matched to a gene: 16. The CDR3 spans 18 residues. Germline assignment: CDR1 GTSNPN and CDR2 SVGIG (reference sequence). Together with reference TRBV30 and TRBJ2-3, the CDR3 gives the full variable domain: SQTIHQWPATLVQPVGSPLSLECTVEGTSNPNLYWYRQAAGRGLQLLFYSVGIGQISSEVPQNLSASRPQDRQFILSSKKLLLSDSGFYLCAWSYSFDSPGGTDTQYFGPGTRLTVL.

This clone rates as large. The chain has TRBV24-1 and TRBJ1-1; D may be TRBD1 (5 bases). The germline gives CDR1 KGHDR, CDR2 SFDVKD. Trimming removed 3 bases at V and 0 bases at J, with 10 bases between. This CDR3 is built from 15 residues. This CDR3 reads CATSDHRTMNTEAFF. The DNA for the CDR3 is TGTGCCACCAGTGATCACAGGACGATGAACACTGAAGCTTTCTTT.

By frequency in the sample, this clone is large. The chain combines TRBV7-2 with TRBJ2-3; TRBD2 matches 11 bases. The ends lost 0 bases at V and 4 bases at J; junction bases unmatched: 6. This CDR3 has 17 amino acids. Germline values: CDR1 SGHTA, CDR2 FQGNSA. CDR3 sequence (DNA): TGTGCCAGCAGCTTAGCGTTACTAGCGGGAGATGCAGATACGCAGTATTTT. Translation gives CASSLALLAGDADTQYF.

The V call is TRBV11-2, the J call TRBJ2-7, with 7 bases aligning to TRBD2. The germline V gene encodes CDR1 SGHAT and CDR2 FQNNGV. With 5 bases clipped from V and 4 bases from J, the junction kept 11 bases outside the gene matches. The CDR3 is made up of 15 amino acids. The CDR3 DNA reads as TGTGCCAGCAGCGAGATAGGGACTACCCCGTACGAGCAGTACTTC. Protein product: CASSEIGTTPYEQYF.

This clone qualifies as large. The rearrangement uses TRBV10-3 and TRBJ2-1; 7 bases match TRBD1. Germline CDR1 reads ENHRY; CDR2 reads SYGVKD. V gave up 5 bases and J gave up 4 bases; unmatched junction bases: 8. This CDR3 is 15 amino acids long. The CDR3 DNA reads as TGTGCCATCAGTAGATCGGGACAGCAGTACAATGAGCAGTTCTTC. This translates into CAISRSGQQYNEQFF.

This clone was seen once. The genes are TRBV20-1 and TRBJ2-1; D may be TRBD2 (7 bases). The CDR3 contains 14 residues. CDR1 DFQATT and CDR2 SNEGSKA come from the germline V gene (reference sequence). The germline V and J ends were trimmed by 5 bases and 5 bases, with 16 bases remaining between them. CDR3 protein: CSAGGGGYHNEQFF. In DNA, the CDR3 is TGCAGTGCTGGGGGGGGCGGTTACCACAATGAGCAGTTCTTC.

The chain employs TRBV5-1 and TRBJ2-7; TRBD1 aligns across 7 bases. CDR1 and CDR2 from the germline V gene are SGHRS and YFSETQ. This CDR3 is 15 amino acids long. J gave up 6 bases and V 2 bases, and 11 bases lay outside the gene matches. The CDR3, as DNA: TGCGCCAGCAGCTTCCGACAGGGTATCCTGGTCGAGCAGTACTTC. Its protein product is CASSFRQGILVEQYF.

By share, this clone ranks as medium-sized. The chain recombines TRBV25-1 with TRBJ1-1; D remains unclear. The CDR3 runs to 13 residues. Looked up from germline, CDR1 is MGHDK and CDR2 is SYGVNS. V was clipped by 7 bases and J by 0 bases, with 9 bases between them. CDR3 sequence reads: CASTLRMNTEAFF. The CDR3 coding sequence is TGTGCCAGCACTTTACGGATGAACACTGAAGCTTTCTTT.

The chain couples TRBV11-3 to TRBJ1-3; possibly TRBD1 for D (5 bases). The V end lost 4 bases, the J end lost 8 bases, and 12 bases lay between the germline ends. Germline V gene data show CDR1 as SGHNT and CDR2 as YENEEA. There are 13 residues in the CDR3. In DNA, the CDR3 is TGTGCCAGCAGCTCCCCCACGGGGGACACCATATATTTT. The encoded protein is CASSSPTGDTIYF.

By frequency in the sample, this clone is large (0.1 to 1%). The rearrangement links TRBV7-8 to TRBJ2-3, with 11 nucleotides matching TRBD2. Losses at the gene ends were 1 base for V and 11 bases for J; bases not matched to a gene: 14. CDR3 length: 17 residues. The germline V gene has CDR1 SGHVS and CDR2 FQNEAQ. The CDR3 here is CASSLVEYGLAGGMQYF. The DNA for the CDR3 is TGTGCCAGCAGCTTAGTCGAATACGGACTAGCGGGTGGGATGCAGTATTTT. Full variable domain (rest looked up from reference TRBV7-8 and TRBJ2-3): GAGVSQSPRYKVAKRGQDVALRCDPISGHVSLFWYQQALGQGPEFLTYFQNEAQLDKSGLPSDRFFAERPEGSVSTLKIQRTQQEDSAVYLCASSLVEYGLAGGMQYFGPGTRLTVL.

Here the CDR3 reads CASRETGKETQYF. DNA for the CDR3: TGTGCCAGCAGAGAGACAGGGAAGGAGACCCAGTACTTC. V usage is TRBV6-2 or TRBV6-3 and J usage is TRBJ2-5; 7 nucleotides align to TRBD1. CDR1 is MNHEY and CDR2 is SVGEGT in the germline V gene. The junction had 6 bases not matched to a gene; V was cut back by 6 bases and J by 5 bases. The CDR3 is 13 amino acids.

The rearrangement links TRBV11-2 to TRBJ2-1; TRBD1 agrees at 8 bases. Unmatched junction bases numbered 3, after V lost 0 bases and J lost 8 bases. The germline gives CDR1 SGHAT, CDR2 FQNNGV. The CDR3 covers 14 residues. This CDR3 is CASSLDGQGDEQFF. CDR3 DNA sequence: TGTGCCAGCAGCTTAGATGGACAGGGCGATGAGCAGTTCTTC.

This clone was detected only a few times. The CDR3 loop is CASSQWASDEQFF. In nucleotides, the CDR3 is TGTGCCAGCAGCCAATGGGCCAGCGATGAGCAGTTCTTC. The V gene is TRBV16, the J gene TRBJ2-1; D uncertain. Germline lookup yields CDR1 KGHSY and CDR2 FQNENV. Trimming removed 1 base from V and 8 bases from J, with 9 bases in between. This CDR3 contains 13 residues. Drawing the rest from reference TRBV16 and TRBJ2-1, the complete variable domain is GEEVAQTPKHLVRGEGQKAKLYCAPIKGHSYVFWYQQVLKNEFKFLISFQNENVFDETGMPKERFSAKCLPNSPCSLEIQATKLEDSAVYFCASSQWASDEQFFGPGTRLTVL.

The V call is TRBV20-1, the J call TRBJ1-1; 9 positions match TRBD1. Per germline, CDR1 DFQATT and CDR2 SNEGSKA (reference sequence). V dropped 2 bases and J dropped 1; count of bases not matched to a gene: 8. The CDR3 is made up of 16 amino acids. CDR3 residues: CSARPYRGQRNTEAFF. CDR3 bases: TGCAGTGCTAGACCCTACAGGGGGCAAAGGAACACTGAAGCTTTCTTT.

By frequency in the sample, this clone is large (0.1 to 1%). This chain uses TRBV27 with TRBJ2-7, with D tentatively TRBD2 (7 bases). Germline loops: CDR1 MNHEY, CDR2 SMNVEV (reference sequence). Trimming removed 6 bases at V and 4 bases at J, with 16 bases between. There are 14 residues in the CDR3. CDR3 protein: CASRAAGRGYEQYF. CDR3 DNA sequence: TGTGCCAGCAGGGCCGCAGGGAGGGGGTACGAGCAGTACTTC.

The chain has TRBV5-1 and TRBJ1-3; possibly TRBD1 for D (6 bases). V was trimmed by 0 bases and J by 2 bases, leaving 9 bases between them. CDR3 length: 15 amino acids. Germline-derived CDR1 and CDR2 are SGHRS and YFSETQ. The CDR3 region is CASSLEGGAGNTIYF. CDR3 nucleotide sequence: TGCGCCAGCAGCTTGGAAGGGGGGGCTGGAAACACCATATATTTT. Combining the CDR3 with reference TRBV5-1 and TRBJ1-3 gives the whole variable domain KAGVTQTPRYLIKTRGQQVTLSCSPISGHRSVSWYQQTPGQGLQFLFEYFSETQRNKGNFPGRFSGRQFSNSRSEMNVSTLELGDSALYLCASSLEGGAGNTIYFGEGSWLTVV.

This chain links TRBV6-1 with TRBJ1-6; D is unresolved. CDR3 length equals 14 residues. In germline, CDR1 is MNHNS, CDR2 SASEGT. Trimming left V 3 bases short and J 8 bases short, with 11 bases between. The CDR3 DNA follows: TGTGCCAGCAGTGACAGAATGGGAGATTCACCCCTCCACTTT. Its translation: CASSDRMGDSPLHF.

This clone was observed a few times. This chain joins TRBV6-1 and TRBJ2-1; the D gene could be TRBD1 or TRBD2 (5 bases each). Germline V lookup: CDR1 MNHNS, CDR2 SASEGT. Trimming shortened V by 2 bases and J by 7 bases, and 9 bases separated the two germline ends. The CDR3 consists of 13 residues. CDR3 residues: CASSEFWGNEQFF. The DNA for the CDR3 is TGTGCCAGCAGTGAATTTTGGGGGAATGAGCAGTTCTTC.

This chain connects TRBV27 to TRBJ1-4, with 7 bases matching TRBD1. From germline, CDR1 is MNHEY and CDR2 SMNVEV (reference sequence). The CDR3 runs 17 residues. Trimming at V came to 4 bases and at J to 4 bases, leaving 12 bases not matched to a gene. The CDR3 coding sequence is TGTGCCAGCAGTTCCCAAACGCAGACAGGGTTTAATGAAAAACTGTTTTTT. Translation: CASSSQTQTGFNEKLFF.

The chain carries TRBV6-1 and TRBJ1-6; no reliable D call. V shed 6 bases and J shed 7 bases, with 13 bases lying between them. CDR3 length equals 14 residues. Germline values: CDR1 MNHNS, CDR2 SASEGT. CDR3 nucleotides: TGTGCCAGCAGCGAGGTCTGGGGAAATTCACCCCTCCACTTT. It codes for CASSEVWGNSPLHF.

This clone is termed large. The V and J genes are TRBV28 and TRBJ1-2; D not resolved. CDR1 and CDR2 (germline): MDHEN, SYDVKM. The CDR3 has 12 residues. V lost 5 bases and J lost 4, with 8 bases in between. The CDR3 is CASSQLSYGYTF. DNA for the CDR3: TGTGCCAGCAGTCAGCTCTCCTATGGCTACACCTTC.

The chain recombines TRBV6-1 with TRBJ2-7, with no clear D. The germline gives CDR1 MNHNS, CDR2 SASEGT. The CDR3 is made up of 11 amino acids. V was shortened by 8 bases and J by 3 bases, with 8 bases between the two germline ends. For the CDR3, the DNA is TGTGCCAGCCAAAGGGTCTACGAGCAGTACTTC. Translated, it gives CASQRVYEQYF.

The rearrangement joins TRBV6-5 to TRBJ2-1; TRBD2 agrees at 14 bases. Trimming took 9 bases from V and 4 from J; bases not matched to a gene: 11. The CDR3 spans 17 residues. Germline values: CDR1 MNHEY, CDR2 SVGAGI. The CDR3 nucleotides are TGTGCCAGTTCGGGACTAGCGGGAGTTCAGGGTTACAATGAGCAGTTCTTC. Translating gives CASSGLAGVQGYNEQFF.

The V call is TRBV27, the J call TRBJ1-1; D not certain. V shed 5 bases and J shed 1 base, with 14 bases lying between them. This CDR3 is built from 15 residues. Germline lookup yields CDR1 MNHEY and CDR2 SMNVEV (reference sequence). The CDR3 here is CASSGWGSGNTEAFF. The CDR3 DNA reads TGTGCCAGCAGTGGGTGGGGTTCGGGGAACACTGAAGCTTTCTTT.

V usage is TRBV27 and J usage is TRBJ2-2, with D uncertain. The CDR3 runs to 16 residues. Germline V gene data show CDR1 as MNHEY and CDR2 as SMNVEV (reference sequence). The V end lost 2 bases, the J end lost 3 bases, and 13 bases lay between the germline ends. This CDR3 is CASSLSLYGYTGELFF. For the CDR3, the DNA is TGTGCCAGCAGTTTAAGCCTCTACGGTTACACCGGGGAGCTGTTTTTT.

In its sample, this clone is large. The gene calls are TRBV6-1 and TRBJ1-6; perhaps TRBD1 as D (5 bases). The CDR3 has 14 residues. With 6 bases removed from V and 8 bases from J, the gap between germline ends came to 14 bases. Per the germline V gene, CDR1 is MNHNS and CDR2 is SASEGT. CDR3 protein: CASRPRDGDSPLHF. For the CDR3, the DNA is TGTGCCAGCAGGCCTCGGGACGGAGATTCACCCCTCCACTTT.